This TCR beta chain was profiled in a study of T cells in narcolepsy. Method: immunoSEQ multiplex PCR; TCRdb's copy keeps in-frame clones and lacks some. The table has under 35,000 clones, over 80% seen once; the top ten hold 0.5% to 0.85%. Between the trimmed V and J ends, which lost 6 bases and 2 bases, there was a span of 11 bases. This CDR3 is built from 13 residues. Germline V gives CDR1 MNHNY, CDR2 SVGAGI (reference sequence). The chain carries TRBV6-6 and TRBJ2-7, with D perhaps assigned TRBD1 or TRBD2 (6 bases each). The sequenced material came from memory (CD45RA-) CD4+ T cells from blood. This clonotype was obtained from a human donor in good health. CDR3 in amino acids: CASSLGGPYEQYF. In nucleotides, the CDR3 is TGTGCCAGCAGCCTCGGGGGCCCCTACGAGCAGTACTTC.